What follows describes a single T cell receptor beta chain. These data belong to a study of T cells in Graves' hyperthyroidism and ophthalmopathy. Germline V gives CDR1 SGHRS, CDR2 YFSETQ. CDR3 length: 17 amino acids. V was pared by 6 bases and J by 6 bases, with 14 bases of the junction left unmatched. The TCR beta CDR3 regions underwent amplification using RNA transcripts as the source. TCR CDR3 regions were first amplified by RT-PCR with HTBI primers. TCRdb fed the multiplex PCR reads into MiXCR, producing one record per CDR3 protein. The sample shows about 250,000 distinct CDR3 sequences, around 15% of them seen only once. Around 10 ml fresh peripheral blood yielded the PBMCs.

J is TRBJ2-2 and V is TRBV5-1; 10 bases match TRBD1. The sequenced material came from blood. The sequence was obtained from a woman in her forties or fifties with Graves' hyperthyroidism that later progressed to Graves' ophthalmopathy. The CDR3 sequence: CASNHAPGQGLAGELFF. The CDR3 DNA reads as TGCGCCAGCAACCATGCACCGGGACAGGGGTTGGCCGGGGAGCTGTTTTTT.